The 27 T cell receptor beta chains listed next were all sequenced from one sample in a study of CD4 T cells in relation to SARS-CoV-2 and coronaviruses. These receptors' targets are unknown. The unexposed donors gave CD4+ T cells in about 2011-2018, prior to COVID-19. The cells were cultured for approximately 10 days before CD4+ T cells were isolated. Some clones are missing from TCRdb's copy, which holds only in-frame ones; the method was immunoSEQ multiplex PCR. Of approximately 25,000 clones in the sample, roughly four fifths were seen once. Source material: CD4+ T cells from PBMCs, cultured in vitro. These receptor sequences come from a human donor in good health.

V and J are TRBV19 and TRBJ2-2, with D perhaps matching TRBD1 (5 bases). The germline gives CDR1 LNHDA, CDR2 SQIVND (reference sequence). The ends were cut back, 4 bases at V and 5 bases at J, with 14 bases in the middle. The CDR3 spans 15 residues. The CDR3 DNA reads TGTGCCAGTAGTAAGGGGATGAGAGGAACCGGGGAGCTGTTTTTT. Translated: CASSKGMRGTGELFF.

This chain uses TRBV5-5 with TRBJ1-4, with D possibly being TRBD1 (5 bases). V was cut by 0 bases and J by 13 bases, with 16 bases left in between. Germline CDR1 SGHKS, CDR2 YYEKEE (reference sequence). This CDR3 contains 14 residues. The CDR3 nucleotides are TGTGCCAGCAGCTTGGACGGGGGACCGGGGGGACTGTTTTTT. Amino acids: CASSLDGGPGGLFF.

This clone was counted a few times. This rearrangement joins TRBV4-2 to TRBJ2-7, with TRBD2 matching over 7 bases. The CDR3 is 14 amino acids. Germline CDR1 is LGHNA and CDR2 is YNFKEQ. V gave up 0 bases and J gave up 10 bases; unmatched junction bases: 9. The CDR3 here is CASSQDLRDYEQYF. The CDR3 bases are TGTGCCAGCAGCCAAGATCTGAGGGACTATGAACAGTACTTC.

The chain recombines TRBV5-8 with TRBJ2-3; tentative D call: TRBD2 (6 bases). The CDR3 consists of 15 residues. The V end lost 4 bases, the J end lost 0 bases, and 12 bases lay between the germline ends. Germline loops: CDR1 SGHTS, CDR2 YDEGEE. Here the CDR3 DNA reads TGTGCCAGCAGCCGGTCGGGGGAAAGCACAGATACGCAGTATTTT. Its translation: CASSRSGESTDTQYF.

This clone occurred a few times. The chain combines TRBV10-3 with TRBJ1-5, with a weak D call TRBD1 (5 bases). The V gene lost 7 bases and the J gene lost 7 bases, with 14 bases spanning the gap. This CDR3 is built from 13 residues. Germline values: CDR1 ENHRY, CDR2 SYGVKD. As DNA, the CDR3 is TGTGCCATCACTCCTGACAGCATGCAGCCCCAGCATTTT. Translation: CAITPDSMQPQHF.

The CDR3 is CASRDLTRGRTEAFF. The CDR3 bases are TGCGCCAGCAGAGACTTGACACGGGGGAGGACTGAAGCTTTCTTT. The chain has TRBV4-1 and TRBJ1-1; maybe TRBD1 (5 bases). Germline CDR1 is MGHRA and CDR2 is YSYEKL. Deletions cut 6 bases from V and 5 bases from J, with 19 bases between. The CDR3 contains 15 residues.

The rearrangement joins TRBV4-1 to TRBJ2-3, with TRBD2 identical over 7 bases. This CDR3 spans 15 amino acids. Unmatched junction bases numbered 9, after V lost 5 bases and J lost 4 bases. CDR1 is MGHRA, CDR2 YSYEKL, per germline. The CDR3 region has the DNA TGCGCCAGCAGCTATGTAGGGAGGGGACCAGATACGCAGTATTTT. It translates to CASSYVGRGPDTQYF.

This sequence joins TRBV11-1 and TRBJ2-7; D remains ambiguous. This CDR3 comprises 12 residues. Germline values: CDR1 SGHAT, CDR2 FQDESV (reference sequence). Trimming took off 1 base at V and 5 bases at J, with 6 bases between the two ends. The CDR3 is CASSLGRNEQYF. Here the CDR3 DNA reads TGTGCCAGCAGCTTAGGCAGGAACGAGCAGTACTTC.

This chain uses TRBV7-2 with TRBJ1-2; possible D gene TRBD1, 5 bases. Germline-derived CDR1 and CDR2 are SGHTA and FQGNSA. This CDR3 region has 15 residues. V was cut by 6 bases and J by 1 base, with 15 bases left in between. CDR3 bases: TGTGCCAGCAGACTTGGACGGGGCGTTAACTATGGCTACACCTTC. Its protein product is CASRLGRGVNYGYTF.

J is TRBJ1-4 and V is TRBV7-2, with no clear D. CDR1 is SGHTA, CDR2 FQGNSA, per germline. The CDR3 contains 16 residues. V lost 1 base to trimming and J lost 2 bases, with 11 bases between them. CDR3: CASSLEMGRTNEKLFF. CDR3 nucleotide sequence: TGTGCCAGCAGCTTAGAGATGGGGAGGACTAATGAAAAACTGTTTTTT.

V gene TRBV4-3 combines with J gene TRBJ1-2, with D unclear. The CDR3 sequence is 12 residues long. CDR1 and CDR2 from the germline V gene are LGHNA and YSLEER. Trimming removed 1 base at V and 3 bases at J, with 3 bases between. As DNA, the CDR3 is TGCGCCAGCAGCCAAGGGGACTATGGCTACACCTTC. This gives the protein CASSQGDYGYTF.

J is TRBJ2-7 and V is TRBV6-5; 9 nucleotides agree with TRBD1. Germline values: CDR1 MNHEY, CDR2 SVGAGI. The CDR3 spans 15 residues. Unmatched junction bases numbered 4, after V lost 0 bases and J lost 4 bases. CDR3 in DNA: TGTGCCAGCAGTTACTCCTGGGACAGGGTATACGAGCAGTACTTC. Protein sequence: CASSYSWDRVYEQYF.

This rearrangement joins TRBV3-1 (or the pseudogene TRBV3-2) to TRBJ2-2; TRBD1 matches at 8 bases. The CDR3 runs 16 residues. With 2 bases clipped from V and 6 bases from J, the junction kept 8 bases outside the gene matches. From germline, CDR1 is LGHDT and CDR2 YNNKEL (reference sequence). The CDR3 DNA reads as TGTGCCAGCAGCCAAAATTCAGGGGGCGTATCCGGGGAGCTGTTTTTT. This codes for CASSQNSGGVSGELFF.

The chain employs TRBV2 and TRBJ1-2; D is ambiguous. The CDR3 totals 13 residues. V was cut by 6 bases and J by 8 bases, with 16 bases left in between. CDR1 and CDR2 (germline): SNHLY, FYNNEI. In DNA form, the CDR3 reads TGTGCCAGCAGGCTCGAGGAGGTACGGGGCTACACCTTC. Protein sequence: CASRLEEVRGYTF.

This clone came up once. V usage is TRBV27 and J usage is TRBJ1-1; a possible D gene is TRBD1 (5 bases). V lost 5 bases and J lost 8, with 18 bases in between. Germline V gives CDR1 MNHEY, CDR2 SMNVEV (reference sequence). The CDR3 covers 14 residues. In DNA form, the CDR3 reads TGTGCCAGCAGTCCCACCTTAGGGGAGGGCGAAGCTTTCTTT. This sequence encodes CASSPTLGEGEAFF.

The V gene is TRBV6-2 or TRBV6-3, the J gene TRBJ1-2; D may be TRBD1 (5 bases). The germline CDR1 and CDR2 sequences are MNHEY and SVGEGT. CDR3 length equals 16 residues. Trimming shortened V by 2 bases and J by 0 bases, and 13 bases separated the two germline ends. The DNA for the CDR3 is TGTGCCAGCAGTTACCACATCGACAGAGCTAACTATGGCTACACCTTC. Translating gives CASSYHIDRANYGYTF.

This chain connects TRBV7-9 to TRBJ2-7; D remains unclear. Germline values: CDR1 SEHNR, CDR2 FQNEAQ (reference sequence). V dropped 0 bases and J dropped 6 bases, with 6 bases sitting between them. This CDR3 has 12 residues. CDR3 in DNA: TGTGCCAGCAGCTTAGCCCCCGGCGAGCAGTACTTC. This translates into CASSLAPGEQYF.

V gene TRBV5-4 combines with J gene TRBJ2-5; D not resolved. The V end lost 4 bases, the J end lost 2 bases, and 3 bases lay between the germline ends. The germline V gene has CDR1 SGHNT and CDR2 YYREEE (reference sequence). The CDR3 has 11 residues. The CDR3 DNA follows: TGTGCCAGCAGCCCTCAAGAGACCCAGTACTTC. Its translation: CASSPQETQYF.

This chain connects TRBV7-2 to TRBJ1-3, with TRBD1 as a possible D gene (6 bases). The V gene lost 0 bases and the J gene lost 7 bases, with 16 bases spanning the gap. The CDR3 loop spans 16 amino acids. Germline CDR1 reads SGHTA; CDR2 reads FQGNSA. The DNA of the CDR3 is TGTGCCAGCAGCTTAGCCCCAGAAGGGGGTCGTAACACCATATATTTT. Its translation: CASSLAPEGGRNTIYF.

This chain joins TRBV11-2 and TRBJ2-7, with 7 bases identical to TRBD2. The germline CDR1 and CDR2 sequences are SGHAT and FQNNGV. There are 15 residues in the CDR3. After removal of 3 bases from V and 4 bases from J, the junction contained 9 bases not matched to a gene. CDR3 in amino acids: CASSLGGRGKYEQYF. The CDR3 DNA is TGTGCCAGCAGCTTGGGGGGGAGGGGAAAATACGAGCAGTACTTC.

J is TRBJ2-7 and V is TRBV7-2; D is undetermined. V was clipped by 1 base and J by 3 bases, with 7 bases between them. From germline, CDR1 is SGHTA and CDR2 FQGNSA. CDR3 length: 13 amino acids. Here the CDR3 DNA reads TGTGCCAGCAGCTTAGTACACGGCTACGAGCAGTACTTC. Protein sequence: CASSLVHGYEQYF.

The gene calls are TRBV5-1 and TRBJ1-2; D perhaps matches TRBD1 (6 bases). V was shortened by 8 bases and J by 0 bases, with 11 bases between the two germline ends. The CDR3 has 13 residues. Germline V gene data show CDR1 as SGHRS and CDR2 as YFSETQ. The CDR3 bases are TGCGCCAGTAGGACAGACTCTAACTATGGCTACACCTTC. Its protein product is CASRTDSNYGYTF.

The rearrangement links TRBV12-3 or TRBV12-4 to TRBJ2-5; a possible D gene is TRBD1 (6 bases). Trimming left V 10 bases short and J 5 bases short, with 11 bases between. This CDR3 has 11 amino acids. This CDR3 is CAIRRGETQYF. In nucleotides, the CDR3 is TGTGCCATCCGTAGGGGGGAGACCCAGTACTTC.

The V call is TRBV24-1, the J call TRBJ2-3, with 7 bases fitting TRBD2. Trimming took 6 bases from V and 2 from J; bases not matched to a gene: 4. Per the germline V gene, CDR1 is KGHDR and CDR2 is SFDVKD. The CDR3 is made up of 14 amino acids. Here the CDR3 reads CATSRGGYTDTQYF. CDR3 DNA: TGTGCCACCAGTCGCGGGGGATACACAGATACGCAGTATTTT.

This chain connects TRBV18 to TRBJ1-2; TRBD1 is a possible D gene (6 bases). V was trimmed by 2 bases and J by 3 bases, leaving 7 bases between them. Looked up from germline, CDR1 is KGHSH and CDR2 is LQKENI. The CDR3 covers 13 residues. The CDR3 bases are TGTGCCAGCTCACCAGGGGGCGACTATGGCTACACCTTC. Encoded protein: CASSPGGDYGYTF.

This chain uses TRBV2 with TRBJ2-2; D gene unclear. The CDR3 spans 13 residues. The germline CDR1 and CDR2 sequences are SNHLY and FYNNEI. V dropped 1 base and J dropped 8 bases, with 8 bases sitting between them. CDR3 amino acids: CASSEVSMGELFF. The CDR3 coding sequence is TGTGCCAGCAGTGAAGTAAGCATGGGGGAGCTGTTTTTT.

The chain carries TRBV4-1 and TRBJ1-2; D is possibly TRBD1 (5 bases). CDR3 length: 14 amino acids. Germline V lookup: CDR1 MGHRA, CDR2 YSYEKL. Trimming took off 1 base at V and 8 bases at J, with 14 bases between the two ends. CDR3 protein: CASSQVAGQGGYTF. The DNA for the CDR3 is TGCGCCAGCAGCCAAGTAGCGGGGCAGGGCGGCTACACCTTC.